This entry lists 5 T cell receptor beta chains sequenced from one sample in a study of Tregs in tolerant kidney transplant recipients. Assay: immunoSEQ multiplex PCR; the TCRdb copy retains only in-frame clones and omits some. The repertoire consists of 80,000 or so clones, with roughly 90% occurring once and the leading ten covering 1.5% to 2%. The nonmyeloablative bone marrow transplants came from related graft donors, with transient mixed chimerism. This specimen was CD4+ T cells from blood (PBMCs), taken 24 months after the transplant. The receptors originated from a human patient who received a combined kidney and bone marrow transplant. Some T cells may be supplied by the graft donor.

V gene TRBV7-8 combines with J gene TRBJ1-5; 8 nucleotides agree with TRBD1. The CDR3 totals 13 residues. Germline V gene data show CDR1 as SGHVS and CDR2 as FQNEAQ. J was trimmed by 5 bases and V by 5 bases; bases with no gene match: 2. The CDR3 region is CASSGQGYQPQHF. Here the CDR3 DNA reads TGTGCCAGCAGCGGACAGGGTTATCAGCCCCAGCATTTT.

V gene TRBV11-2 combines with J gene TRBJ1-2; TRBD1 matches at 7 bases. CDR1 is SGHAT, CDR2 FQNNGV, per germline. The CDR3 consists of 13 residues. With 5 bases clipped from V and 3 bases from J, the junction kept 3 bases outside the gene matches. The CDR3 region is CASSLTGDYGYTF. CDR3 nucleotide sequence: TGTGCCAGCAGCCTAACAGGGGACTATGGCTACACCTTC.

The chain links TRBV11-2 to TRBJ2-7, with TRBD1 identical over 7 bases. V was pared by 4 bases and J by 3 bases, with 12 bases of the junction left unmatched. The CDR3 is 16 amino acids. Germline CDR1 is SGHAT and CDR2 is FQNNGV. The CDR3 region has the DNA TGTGCCAGCAGCTATCCCTTCCTGACAGGGCACTACGAGCAGTACTTC. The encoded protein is CASSYPFLTGHYEQYF.

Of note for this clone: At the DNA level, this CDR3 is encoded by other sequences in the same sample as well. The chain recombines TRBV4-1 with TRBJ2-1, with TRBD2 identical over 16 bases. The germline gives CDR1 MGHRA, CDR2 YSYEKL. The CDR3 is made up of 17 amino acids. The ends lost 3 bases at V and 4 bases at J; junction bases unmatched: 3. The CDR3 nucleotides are TGCGCCAGCAGCCAGGGGACTAGCGGGAGGGGATACAATGAGCAGTTCTTC. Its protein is CASSQGTSGRGYNEQFF.

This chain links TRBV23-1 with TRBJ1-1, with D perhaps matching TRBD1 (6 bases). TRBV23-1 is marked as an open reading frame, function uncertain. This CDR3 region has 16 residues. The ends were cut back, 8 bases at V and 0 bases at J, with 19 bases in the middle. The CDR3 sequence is CASLSVGGRLNTEAFF. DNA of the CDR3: TGCGCCAGCCTATCGGTGGGGGGGCGCCTGAACACTGAAGCTTTCTTT.